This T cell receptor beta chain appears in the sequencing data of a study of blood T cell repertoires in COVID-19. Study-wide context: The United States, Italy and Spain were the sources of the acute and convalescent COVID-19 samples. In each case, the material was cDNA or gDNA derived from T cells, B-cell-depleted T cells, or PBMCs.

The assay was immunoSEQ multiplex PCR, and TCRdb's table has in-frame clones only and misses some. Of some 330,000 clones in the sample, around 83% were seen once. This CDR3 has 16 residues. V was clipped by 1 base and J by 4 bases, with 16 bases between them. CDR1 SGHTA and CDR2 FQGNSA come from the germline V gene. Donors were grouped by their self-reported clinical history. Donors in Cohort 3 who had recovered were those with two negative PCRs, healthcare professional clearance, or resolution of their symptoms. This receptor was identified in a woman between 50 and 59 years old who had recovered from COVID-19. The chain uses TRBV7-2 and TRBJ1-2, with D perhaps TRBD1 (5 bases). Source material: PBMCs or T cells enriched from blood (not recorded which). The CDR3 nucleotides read TGTGCCAGCAGCTTAGACCCGGGTGGGGGGGGCTATGGCTACACCTTC. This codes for CASSLDPGGGGYGYTF.